The rows below give T cell receptor beta chains drawn from one sample of a study of shared clonotypes between healthy human individuals. Clones were read by immunoSEQ multiplex PCR, and TCRdb kept only the in-frame ones, dropping some. The repertoire holds about 510,000 clones, with around 74% as singletons. Material: PBMCs. The receptor source for this set is a woman aged 35 to 49 in good health. Some clones in this sample may be carry-over from other donors' samples. Each CDR3 is given with its conserved first and last residue. Fields, in order: clone size, J gene, D gene, V gene, CDR3 DNA, CDR3 protein. D genes are given only for firm matches. Only some rows state a clone size, as once, few, many or a class for expanded clones.

>NA|TRBJ2-1|NA|TRBV5-1
TGCGCCAGCAGCTTGGTTGGGAATAACAATGAGCAGTTCTTC
CASSLVGNNNEQFF
>NA|TRBJ2-1|NA|TRBV19
TGTGCCAGTAGTATAGTACAGGTCAATGAGCAGTTCTTC
CASSIVQVNEQFF
>few|TRBJ2-7|TRBD1|TRBV9
TGTGCCAGCAGCGCGGACAGGGGGCGTCTTATCTACGAGCAGTACTTC
CASSADRGRLIYEQYF
>NA|TRBJ2-1|TRBD2|TRBV30
TGTGCCTGCCCCTTCCGAGCGGGAGATCTCAATGAGCAGTTCTTC
CACPFRAGDLNEQFF
>NA|TRBJ2-3|NA|TRBV7-2
TGTGCCAGCAGCTTATATGGTACGCAGTATTTT
CASSLYGTQYF
>NA|TRBJ2-7|NA|TRBV5-5
TGTGCCAGCAGCTCAGCCGGGACGGGGACCTACGAGCAGTACTTC
CASSSAGTGTYEQYF
>NA|TRBJ2-4|TRBD2|TRBV28
TGTGCCAGCAGTCCTCCGGGGAGGGTAAACATTCAGTACTTC
CASSPPGRVNIQYF
>NA|TRBJ2-7|NA|TRBV10-1
TGCGCCAGCAGTGAGTGGGACGAGCAGTACTTC
CASSEWDEQYF
>NA|TRBJ2-1|TRBD2|TRBV10-3
TGTGCCATCAGGGAGGAGCGGGGAATCGACAATGAGCAGTTCTTC
CAIREERGIDNEQFF
>NA|TRBJ1-1|NA|TRBV28
TGTGCCAGCACCATAAACACTGAAGCTTTCTTT
CASTINTEAFF
>NA|TRBJ2-2|TRBD2|TRBV28
TGTGCCAGCAGTTTATCCGGGAGGGCGCAGGGCGGGGAGCTGTTTTTT
CASSLSGRAQGGELFF
>NA|TRBJ1-2|TRBD1|TRBV7-9
TGTGCCAGCAGCTTAGCGCGGGACAGCTATGGCTACACCTTC
CASSLARDSYGYTF
>NA|TRBJ2-1|TRBD2|TRBV12-5
TGTGCTAGTGGGTCAGCGGGAGGGACTGTCAATGAGCAGTTCTTC
CASGSAGGTVNEQFF
>NA|TRBJ1-2|NA|TRBV18
TGTGCCAGCTCACCCGGGACGGGAGAGACCTTC
CASSPGTGETF
>NA|TRBJ2-3|TRBD2|TRBV30
TGTGCCTGGAGAGGACTAGCGGGAACGGATACGCAGTATTTT
CAWRGLAGTDTQYF
>few|TRBJ2-5|NA|TRBV11-3
TGTGCCAGCAGCCCTAGTGGGCAAGAGACCCAGTACTTC
CASSPSGQETQYF
>NA|TRBJ2-3|NA|TRBV7-2
TGTGCCAGCAGCTTTAATGGGCCGGCAGGTACGCAGTATTTT
CASSFNGPAGTQYF
>NA|TRBJ2-7|NA|TRBV4-3
TGCGCCAGCAGCCAACCGGGAAAACGCTACGAGCAGTACTTC
CASSQPGKRYEQYF
>NA|TRBJ2-1|NA|TRBV7-9
TGTGCCAGCAGCTCGAGTGTGGGGACCTCTAATAAGTTCTTC
CASSSSVGTSNKFF
>NA|TRBJ1-2|NA|TRBV6-5
TGTGCCAGCAGTAATCCGGGGCGAGACTATGGCTACACCTTC
CASSNPGRDYGYTF
>NA|TRBJ1-5|NA|TRBV4-2
TGTGCCAGCAGCCAAGAGAGGGATCAGCCCCAGCATTTT
CASSQERDQPQHF
>NA|TRBJ2-5|NA|TRBV7-9
TGTGCCAGCAGCTTAGTCGGTCTCGCTAGCACGGAGACCCAGTACTTC
CASSLVGLASTETQYF
>NA|TRBJ2-5|TRBD2|TRBV7-8
TGTGCCAGCAGCTACTTAGCGGGAGGGCTGGAGACCCAGTACTTC
CASSYLAGGLETQYF
>NA|TRBJ2-7|NA|TRBV11-2
TGTGCCAGCAGCCTTAGGGGGGGAGATAACTACGAGCAGTACTTC
CASSLRGGDNYEQYF
>NA|TRBJ2-7|TRBD2|TRBV6-6
TGTGCCAGCAGTTTATCTAGCGGGAGCTCCTACGAGCAGTACTTC
CASSLSSGSSYEQYF
>NA|TRBJ1-4|NA|TRBV9
TGTGCCAGCAGCGTAGGGGTGACTAATGAAAAACTGTTTTTT
CASSVGVTNEKLFF
>NA|TRBJ1-2|NA|TRBV7-2
TGTGCCAGCAGCCGGGCGGGGTTGCAAGCTAACTATGGCTACACCTTC
CASSRAGLQANYGYTF
>NA|TRBJ2-2|NA|TRBV6-5
TGTGCCAGCAGGAGGTCTGGTAGCACCGGGGAGCTGTTTTTT
CASRRSGSTGELFF
>NA|TRBJ2-1|TRBD2|TRBV5-1
TGCGCCAGCAGCTTCCTTAGCGGGAGCTCCTACAATGAGCAGTTCTTC
CASSFLSGSSYNEQFF
>NA|TRBJ2-1|TRBD1|TRBV7-2
TGTGCCAGCAGCTTAGTGTGGGACAGTAACAATGAGCAGTTCTTC
CASSLVWDSNNEQFF
>few|TRBJ1-3|NA|TRBV4-1
TGCGCCAGCAGCCAAGAACCTGGAAACACCATATATTTT
CASSQEPGNTIYF
>NA|TRBJ2-5|NA|TRBV6-6
TGTGCCACCAGTGGGGGGGCTAGGGAGACCCAGTACTTC
CATSGGARETQYF
>NA|TRBJ2-7|NA|TRBV4-1
TGCGCCAGCAGCCAATTGGCGACGGGGCCCTACGAGCAGTACTTC
CASSQLATGPYEQYF
>once|TRBJ1-4|NA|TRBV9
TGTGCCAGCAGCCCGAGGGGGGACCCGGGGGAAAAACTGTTTTTT
CASSPRGDPGEKLFF